The 9 T cell receptor beta chains presented below share a single source sample, sequenced in a study of shared clonotypes between healthy human individuals. CD8 cells regarded as naive lacked CD45RO, were positively chosen for CCR7, and omitted terminally differentiated effector memory CD45RA+ cells. Some clones are missing from TCRdb's copy, which holds only in-frame ones; the method was immunoSEQ multiplex PCR. Here the sample spans over 2 million clones, around 96% being singletons. Sequenced sample: naive CD8+ T cells sorted from blood. The receptors stem from a man aged 18 to 35 in good health.

This clone showed up just once. Other DNA sequences from this sample encode an identical CDR3 as well. This chain joins TRBV9 and TRBJ2-3, with a possible D match to TRBD2 (6 bases). Germline-derived CDR1 and CDR2 are SGDLS and YYNGEE. The CDR3 runs to 14 residues. V lost 0 bases and J lost 3, with 8 bases in between. The CDR3, as DNA: TGTGCCAGCAGCGTAGTTGGGGGGACAGATACGCAGTATTTT. This translates into CASSVVGGTDTQYF. Combining the CDR3 with reference TRBV9 and TRBJ2-3 gives the whole variable domain DSGVTQTPKHLITATGQRVTLRCSPRSGDLSVYWYQQSLDQGLQFLIQYYNGEERAKGNILERFSAQQFPDLHSELNLSSLELGDSALYFCASSVVGGTDTQYFGPGTRLTVL.

DNA of the CDR3: TGTGCCAGCAGCGCGGGGACTCCCCTCAATGAGCAGTTCTTC. Translation gives CASSAGTPLNEQFF. The genes are TRBV9 and TRBJ2-1; D might be TRBD2 (6 bases). Germline V gene lookup returns CDR1 SGDLS and CDR2 YYNGEE. This CDR3 has 14 amino acids. Between the trimmed V and J ends, which lost 3 bases and 6 bases, there was a span of 13 bases.

The chain recombines TRBV4-1 with TRBJ2-2; D uncertain. The germline gives CDR1 MGHRA, CDR2 YSYEKL. Trimming pared 2 bases from V and 6 bases from J, leaving 16 bases between. CDR3 size: 16 residues. The CDR3 DNA follows: TGCGCCAGCAGCCAAAGGGAACAGAATCCGTCCGGGGAGCTGTTTTTT. Translated, it gives CASSQREQNPSGELFF.

The V gene is TRBV9, the J gene TRBJ2-1, with 7 bases aligning to TRBD2. Germline V gene lookup returns CDR1 SGDLS and CDR2 YYNGEE. V lost 0 bases and J lost 6; bases outside the gene matches: 6. The CDR3 consists of 15 residues. For the CDR3, the DNA is TGTGCCAGCAGCGTAGGGGCGGGGGTCGGCAATGAGCAGTTCTTC. Residues: CASSVGAGVGNEQFF.

The chain couples TRBV5-1 to TRBJ2-2, with D possibly matching TRBD1 (6 bases). This CDR3 is built from 15 residues. From germline, CDR1 is SGHRS and CDR2 YFSETQ. V was shortened by 1 base and J by 6 bases, with 13 bases between the two germline ends. The CDR3 is CASSLWAGEAGELFF. CDR3 DNA sequence: TGCGCCAGCAGCTTGTGGGCAGGGGAAGCCGGGGAGCTGTTTTTT. The variable domain in full, with the rest retrieved from reference TRBV5-1 and TRBJ2-2, is KAGVTQTPRYLIKTRGQQVTLSCSPISGHRSVSWYQQTPGQGLQFLFEYFSETQRNKGNFPGRFSGRQFSNSRSEMNVSTLELGDSALYLCASSLWAGEAGELFFGEGSRLTVL.

The genes are TRBV13 and TRBJ1-4; possibly TRBD1 for D (6 bases). Germline V lookup: CDR1 PRHDT, CDR2 FYEKMQ (reference sequence). V was shortened by 2 bases and J by 7 bases, with 11 bases between the two germline ends. The CDR3 runs 14 residues. CDR3: CASSLYTGSEKLFF. CDR3 nucleotides: TGTGCCAGCAGCTTATATACAGGGAGTGAAAAACTGTTTTTT.

This sequence joins TRBV13 and TRBJ1-6; D remains unclear. The germline V and J ends were trimmed by 5 bases and 10 bases, with 9 bases remaining between them. Germline lookup yields CDR1 PRHDT and CDR2 FYEKMQ (reference sequence). The CDR3 contains 12 residues. Here the CDR3 DNA reads TGTGCCAGCAGCCACAGTGGCTCACCCCTCCACTTT. Translation gives CASSHSGSPLHF.

This clone has a single count. This CDR3 is also generated by other DNA sequences in the sample. The chain combines TRBV10-2 with TRBJ1-1, with TRBD1 matching over 7 bases. Trimming cost V 6 bases and J 11 bases; bases outside gene matches: 6. CDR1 WSHSY and CDR2 SAAADI come from the germline V gene. The CDR3 is 11 residues long. As DNA, the CDR3 is TGCGCCAGCAGGGCCGGGACAGAGGCTTTCTTT. Amino acids: CASRAGTEAFF.

The rearrangement uses TRBV30 and TRBJ2-5; no clear D gene. Trimming stripped 4 bases from V and 3 bases from J, with 12 bases between. In germline, CDR1 is GTSNPN, CDR2 SVGIG (reference sequence). The CDR3 has 13 residues. CDR3 sequence reads: CAWNYRFEETQYF. As DNA, the CDR3 is TGTGCCTGGAATTACCGATTCGAAGAGACCCAGTACTTC.